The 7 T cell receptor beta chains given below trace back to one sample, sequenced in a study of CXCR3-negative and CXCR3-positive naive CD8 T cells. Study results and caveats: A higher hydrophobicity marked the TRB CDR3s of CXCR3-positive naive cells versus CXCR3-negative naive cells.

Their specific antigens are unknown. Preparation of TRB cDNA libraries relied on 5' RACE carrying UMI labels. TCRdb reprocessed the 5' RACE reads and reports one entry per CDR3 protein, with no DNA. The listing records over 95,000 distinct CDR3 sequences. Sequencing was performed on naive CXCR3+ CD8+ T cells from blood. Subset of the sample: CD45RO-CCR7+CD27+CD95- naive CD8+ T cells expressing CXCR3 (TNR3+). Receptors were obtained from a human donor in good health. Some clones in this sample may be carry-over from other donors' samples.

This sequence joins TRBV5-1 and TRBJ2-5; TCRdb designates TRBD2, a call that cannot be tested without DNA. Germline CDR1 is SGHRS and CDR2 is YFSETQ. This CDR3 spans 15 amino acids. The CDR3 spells CASSFLAGSQETQYF.

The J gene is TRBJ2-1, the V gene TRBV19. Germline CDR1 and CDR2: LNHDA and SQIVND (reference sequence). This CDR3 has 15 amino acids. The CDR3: CASSIGAADYNEQFF.

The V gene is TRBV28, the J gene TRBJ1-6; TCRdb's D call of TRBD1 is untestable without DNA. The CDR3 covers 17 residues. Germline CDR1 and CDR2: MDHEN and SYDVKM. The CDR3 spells CASSSPLDISYNSPLHF.

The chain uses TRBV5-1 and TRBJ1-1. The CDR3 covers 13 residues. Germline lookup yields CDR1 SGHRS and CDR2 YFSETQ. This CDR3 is CASSLIMNTEAFF.

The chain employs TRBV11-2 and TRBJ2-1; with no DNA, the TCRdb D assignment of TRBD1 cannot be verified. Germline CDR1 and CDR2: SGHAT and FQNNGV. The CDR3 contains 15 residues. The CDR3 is CASSPTGAPYNEQFF.

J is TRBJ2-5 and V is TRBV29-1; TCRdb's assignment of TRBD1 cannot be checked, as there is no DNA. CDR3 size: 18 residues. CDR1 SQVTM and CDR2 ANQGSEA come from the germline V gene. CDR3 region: CSVEGMIGGAGYQETQYF.

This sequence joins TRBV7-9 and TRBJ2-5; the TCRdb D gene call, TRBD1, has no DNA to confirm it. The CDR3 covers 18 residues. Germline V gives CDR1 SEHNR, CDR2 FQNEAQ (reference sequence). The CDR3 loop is CASSIPRGGQPIQETQYF.